This is a list of T cell receptor beta chains from one sample in a study of molecular identifiers for immune sequencing clone quantification. In TCRdb, the PCR reads were re-called with MiXCR into one record per CDR3 protein. The sample shows around 320,000 distinct CDR3 sequences, roughly 24% of them seen only once. Sequenced: naive CD8+ T cells from blood, with Jurkat cell RNA spiked in. These receptors were collected from a human donor in good health. Some libraries in this study had Jurkat cell RNA spiked in. Each CDR3 is given with its conserved first and last residue. A D gene is named only where the DNA matches it firmly. Where a row states a size, it is once, few, many or the class of an expanded clone; other rows omit it.

J | V | size | D | CDR3 | DNA
TRBJ2-1 | TRBV5-6 | many | - | CASSSATFHGNEQFF | TGTGCCAGCAGCTCCGCCACATTCCACGGCAATGAGCAGTTCTTC
TRBJ1-1 | TRBV4-3 | - | - | CASSQDREGEAFF | TGCGCCAGCAGCCAAGATCGGGAGGGTGAAGCTTTCTTT
TRBJ2-7 | TRBV25-1 | - | - | CASSVDGLTEQYF | TGTGCCAGCAGTGTGGACGGGCTTACGGAGCAGTACTTC
TRBJ2-5 | TRBV18 | - | - | CASSRTGGRRLGETQYF | TGTGCCAGCTCACGGACCGGGGGGCGCAGGTTGGGAGAGACCCAGTACTTC
TRBJ2-7 | TRBV4-1 | - | - | CASSLIFGTGSSYEQYF | TGCGCCAGCAGCCTCATATTCGGTACAGGGAGCTCCTACGAGCAGTACTTC
TRBJ1-1 | TRBV29-1 | many | TRBD1 | CSADGTDSNTEAFF | TGCAGCGCGGACGGGACAGATAGTAACACTGAAGCTTTCTTT
TRBJ2-5 | TRBV3-1 | few | - | CASSQVNQETQYF | TGTGCCAGCAGCCAAGTGAACCAAGAGACCCAGTACTTC
TRBJ2-1 | TRBV7-9 | many | TRBD2 | CASSGVGLSYNEQFF | TGTGCCAGTAGCGGGGTAGGGTTATCCTACAATGAGCAGTTCTTC
TRBJ2-3 | TRBV6-5 | many | - | CASSYSMVGPQYF | TGTGCCAGCAGTTACTCAATGGTAGGGCCGCAGTATTTT
TRBJ1-2 | TRBV12-3/TRBV12-4 | many | - | CASSPQTSIGYTF | TGTGCCAGCAGTCCCCAAACTTCCATTGGCTACACCTTC
TRBJ1-1 | TRBV12-5 | - | TRBD1 | CASGLEGGWNTEAFF | TGTGCTAGTGGTTTGGAAGGGGGCTGGAACACTGAAGCTTTCTTT
TRBJ2-7 | TRBV4-3 | few | TRBD2 | CASSQGLAVPYEQYF | TGCGCCAGCAGCCAAGGACTAGCGGTTCCGTACGAGCAGTACTTC
TRBJ2-2 | TRBV4-2 | - | TRBD2 | CASSQGSSGTNTGELFF | TGTGCCAGCAGCCAAGGGTCTAGCGGGACGAACACCGGGGAGCTGTTTTTT
TRBJ2-5 | TRBV7-6 | many | - | CASSPDFGEETQYF | TGTGCCAGCAGCCCCGATTTTGGGGAAGAGACCCAGTACTTC
TRBJ1-2 | TRBV13 | few | - | CASSPDSPGPYGYTF | TGTGCCAGCAGCCCTGACAGTCCGGGACCTTATGGCTACACCTTC
TRBJ2-2 | TRBV29-1 | many | - | CSAGTTSNTGELFF | TGCAGCGCTGGGACCACCTCGAACACCGGGGAGCTGTTTTTT
TRBJ1-5 | TRBV6-5 | - | - | CTSSQWGNNQPQHF | TGTACCAGCAGTCAATGGGGAAACAATCAGCCCCAGCATTTT
TRBJ2-5 | TRBV12-3/TRBV12-4 | few | TRBD2 | CASRGLAQETQYF | TGTGCCAGCAGAGGACTAGCGCAAGAGACCCAGTACTTC
TRBJ2-7 | TRBV4-1 | few | TRBD1 | CASSPNGQGAYEQYF | TGCGCCAGCAGCCCGAATGGACAGGGGGCCTACGAGCAGTACTTC
TRBJ2-1 | TRBV5-4 | many | TRBD2 | CASSLEGLAGLSNEQFF | TGTGCCAGCAGCTTGGAGGGACTAGCGGGACTGTCCAATGAGCAGTTCTTC
TRBJ1-2 | TRBV6-1 | - | - | CASRVREGNYGYTF | TGTGCCAGCAGGGTCCGAGAGGGGAACTATGGCTACACCTTC
TRBJ2-1 | TRBV12-3/TRBV12-4 | many | - | CASSFSYNEQFF | TGTGCCTCCTCTTTCTCCTACAATGAGCAGTTCTTC
TRBJ1-5 | TRBV9 | - | TRBD1 | CACSVGDSPGPQHF | TGTGCCTGCAGCGTAGGGGACAGCCCTGGGCCCCAGCATTTT
TRBJ2-3 | TRBV20-1 | many | TRBD2 | CSARDGLAGSIDTQYF | TGCAGTGCTAGAGATGGCCTAGCGGGGTCCATAGATACGCAGTATTTT
TRBJ1-6 | TRBV27 | - | - | CVSSFSGTGNSPLHF | TGTGTCAGCAGTTTCTCCGGGACGGGTAATTCACCCCTCCACTTT
TRBJ2-7 | TRBV4-3 | - | TRBD1 | CASSQETGPGEQYF | TGCGCCAGCAGCCAGGAGACAGGGCCGGGGGAGCAGTACTTC
TRBJ2-5 | TRBV5-1 | many | - | CASSLAGSGETQYF | TGCGCCAGCAGCTTGGCTGGGTCAGGGGAGACCCAGTACTTC
TRBJ1-6 | TRBV7-2 | many | TRBD1 | CASSSLQGARGSPLHF | TGTGCCAGCAGCTCACTACAGGGGGCGCGGGGTTCACCCCTCCACTTT
TRBJ2-6 | TRBV9 | many | - | CASSVGRTGANVLTF | TGTGCCAGCAGCGTAGGCCGGACTGGGGCCAACGTCCTGACTTTC
TRBJ2-7 | TRBV29-1 | few | TRBD1 | CSVDYGQGNTYEQYF | TGCAGCGTTGACTACGGACAGGGGAATACTTACGAGCAGTACTTC
TRBJ2-3 | TRBV7-9 | many | TRBD2 | CASSLVSGGTDTQYF | TGTGCCAGCAGCTTAGTTAGCGGGGGTACAGATACGCAGTATTTT
TRBJ2-3 | TRBV15 | few | - | CATSREDASGTDTQYF | TGTGCCACCAGCAGAGAAGACGCAAGTGGGACAGATACGCAGTATTTT
TRBJ2-3 | TRBV10-1 | - | TRBD2 | CASSERPAGGAEYF | TGCGCCAGCAGTGAACGTCCAGCGGGGGGTGCAGAGTATTTT
TRBJ2-2 | TRBV4-1 | few | - | CASSQGSGELFF | TGCGCCAGCAGCCAGGGCTCCGGGGAGCTGTTTTTT
TRBJ2-5 | TRBV10-3 | - | - | CAISEGLGYQETQYF | TGTGCCATCAGTGAGGGACTGGGGTACCAAGAGACCCAGTACTTC
TRBJ2-2 | TRBV14 | few | TRBD2 | CASSQEVVAGEGTGELFF | TGTGCCAGCAGCCAAGAAGTGGTAGCGGGAGAGGGTACCGGGGAGCTGTTTTTT
TRBJ2-3 | TRBV13 | - | - | CASSRGGLSTDTQYF | TGTGCCAGCAGCCGAGGTGGGTTGAGCACAGATACGCAGTATTTT
TRBJ2-7 | TRBV7-3 | many | TRBD2 | CASSPTSGSYEQYF | TGCGCCAGCAGCCCGACTAGCGGCTCCTACGAGCAGTACTTC